This record looks at one T cell receptor beta chain sequence and its context. The sample comes from a study of shared clonotypes between healthy human individuals. Execution of the assay was at deep level. Genomic DNA per cell subset filled all wells of several immunoSEQ plates. DNA at 200 ng, 25,000 to 35,000 T cell genomes, went into sorted-subset replicate PCRs. The repertoire was sequenced with immunoSEQ multiplex PCR; TCRdb's copy has only in-frame clones and lacks some. This table has 1,400,000 or so clones, 98% appearing once. It was into CD45RA+ naive and CD45RA-negative memory subsets that the CD4+ cells were split. Germline V gene data show CDR1 as SGHDN and CDR2 as FVKESK. The CDR3 contains 15 residues. The V end lost 4 bases, the J end lost 4 bases, and 17 bases lay between the germline ends.

The receptor's source is a man younger than 45 in good health. What was sequenced was naive CD4+ T cells sorted from blood. The subset: CD45RA+ positively selected. The J gene is TRBJ2-7, the V gene TRBV14; D perhaps matches TRBD1 (6 bases). In DNA form, the CDR3 reads TGTGCCAGCAGCCTTAGCAGGAACAGGGTTTACGAGCAGTACTTC. Its translation is CASSLSRNRVYEQYF.